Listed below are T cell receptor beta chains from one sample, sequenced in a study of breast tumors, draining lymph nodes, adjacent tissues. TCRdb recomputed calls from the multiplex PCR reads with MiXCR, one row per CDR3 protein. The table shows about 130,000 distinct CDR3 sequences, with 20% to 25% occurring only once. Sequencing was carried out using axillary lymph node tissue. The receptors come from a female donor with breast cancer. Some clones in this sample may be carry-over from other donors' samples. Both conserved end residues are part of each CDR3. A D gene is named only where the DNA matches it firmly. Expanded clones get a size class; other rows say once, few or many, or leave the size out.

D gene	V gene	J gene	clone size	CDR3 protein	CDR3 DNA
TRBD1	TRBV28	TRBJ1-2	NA	CASRFPGGRGYTF	TGTGCCAGCAGGTTTCCAGGGGGACGTGGCTACACCTTC
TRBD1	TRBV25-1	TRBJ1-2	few	CASSDQGGMVGYTF	TGTGCCAGCAGTGACCAGGGGGGAATGGTTGGCTACACCTTC
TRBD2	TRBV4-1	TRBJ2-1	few	CASSQAGTSSYNEQFF	TGCGCCAGCAGCCAAGCCGGGACTAGTTCTTACAATGAGCAGTTCTTC
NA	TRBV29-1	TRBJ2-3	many	CSVEVRGGDTQYF	TGCAGCGTTGAAGTACGCGGAGGAGATACGCAGTATTTT
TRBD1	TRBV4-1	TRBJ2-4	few	CASSHWTGGAGNIQYF	TGCGCCAGCAGCCATTGGACAGGGGGCGCCGGAAACATTCAGTACTTC
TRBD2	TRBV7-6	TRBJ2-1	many	CASSLVAGGSGEQFF	TGTGCCAGCAGCTTAGTGGCGGGAGGTTCAGGTGAGCAGTTCTTC
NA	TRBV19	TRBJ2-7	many	CASSTTGKPGEQYF	TGTGCCAGTAGTACCACAGGGAAACCAGGCGAGCAGTACTTC
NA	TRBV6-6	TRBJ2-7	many	CASSNQENYEQYF	TGTGCCAGCAGTAACCAAGAAAACTACGAGCAGTACTTC
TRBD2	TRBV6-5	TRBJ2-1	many	CASSYFNRGGNEQFF	TGTGCCAGCAGTTACTTCAATCGGGGGGGCAATGAGCAGTTCTTC
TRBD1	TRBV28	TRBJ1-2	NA	CASSRQGRGRSPNYGYTF	TGTGCCAGCAGCCGACAGGGCAGAGGACGTTCGCCTAACTATGGCTACACCTTC
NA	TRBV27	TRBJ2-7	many	CASSLSDGADEQYF	TGTGCCAGCAGTTTATCCGATGGGGCCGACGAGCAGTACTTC
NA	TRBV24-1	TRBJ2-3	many	CATSDLPDSTDTQYF	TGTGCCACCAGTGATTTGCCGGACAGCACAGATACGCAGTATTTT
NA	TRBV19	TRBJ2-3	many	CASSIVEGTDTQYF	TGTGCCAGTAGTATAGTAGAGGGAACAGATACGCAGTATTTT
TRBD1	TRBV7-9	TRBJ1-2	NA	CASSPTGTGGGGYAF	TGTGCCAGCAGCCCCACCGGGACAGGGGGAGGGGGCTACGCCTTC
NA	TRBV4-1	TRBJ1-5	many	CASSQLAEGQPQHF	TGCGCCAGCAGCCAATTGGCGGAAGGTCAGCCCCAGCATTTT
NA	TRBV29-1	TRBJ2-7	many	CSVAGTDSYEQYF	TGCAGCGTAGCCGGGACCGACTCCTACGAGCAGTACTTC